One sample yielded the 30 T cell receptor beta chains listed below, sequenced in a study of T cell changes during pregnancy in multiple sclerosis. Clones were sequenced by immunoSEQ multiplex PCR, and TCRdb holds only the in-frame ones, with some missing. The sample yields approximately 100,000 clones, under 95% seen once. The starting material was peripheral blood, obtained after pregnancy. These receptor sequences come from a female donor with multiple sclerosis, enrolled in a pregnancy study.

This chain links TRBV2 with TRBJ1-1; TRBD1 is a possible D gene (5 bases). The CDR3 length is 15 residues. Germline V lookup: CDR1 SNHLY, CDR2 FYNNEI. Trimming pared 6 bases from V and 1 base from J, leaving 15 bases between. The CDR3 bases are TGTGCCAGCAGAATCCGGGGGGGGGAGAACACTGAAGCTTTCTTT. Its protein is CASRIRGGENTEAFF.

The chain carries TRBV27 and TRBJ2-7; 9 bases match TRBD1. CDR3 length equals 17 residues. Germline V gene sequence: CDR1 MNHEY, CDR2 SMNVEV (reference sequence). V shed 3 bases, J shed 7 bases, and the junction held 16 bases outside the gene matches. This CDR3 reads CASSFPLGQGKRGEQYF. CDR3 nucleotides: TGTGCCAGCAGTTTTCCCCTCGGACAGGGGAAGAGAGGGGAGCAGTACTTC.

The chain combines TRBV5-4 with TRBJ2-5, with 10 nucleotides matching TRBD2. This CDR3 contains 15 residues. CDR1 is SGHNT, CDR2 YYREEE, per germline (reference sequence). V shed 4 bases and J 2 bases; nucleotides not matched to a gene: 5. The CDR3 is CASSLKRGGQETQYF. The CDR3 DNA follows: TGTGCCAGCAGCCTAAAGCGGGGGGGGCAAGAGACCCAGTACTTC.

CDR3 coding DNA: TGTGCCAGCAGCGTGACGGGCTCTGGAAACACCATATATTTT. It yields the protein CASSVTGSGNTIYF. V usage is TRBV9 and J usage is TRBJ1-3, with no clear D. The germline V gene encodes CDR1 SGDLS and CDR2 YYNGEE. The CDR3 has 14 residues. The V gene lost 2 bases and the J gene lost 0 bases, with 6 bases spanning the gap.

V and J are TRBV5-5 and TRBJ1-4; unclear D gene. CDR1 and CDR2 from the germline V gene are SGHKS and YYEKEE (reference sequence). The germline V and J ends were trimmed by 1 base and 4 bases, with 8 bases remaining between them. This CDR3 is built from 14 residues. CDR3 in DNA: TGTGCCAGCAGCTTGTGGCGGAATAATGAAAAACTGTTTTTT. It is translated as CASSLWRNNEKLFF.

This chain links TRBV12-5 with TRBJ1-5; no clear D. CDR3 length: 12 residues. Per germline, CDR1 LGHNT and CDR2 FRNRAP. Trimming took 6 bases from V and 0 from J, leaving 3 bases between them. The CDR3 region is CASGYSNQPQHF. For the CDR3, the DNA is TGTGCTAGTGGATATAGCAATCAGCCCCAGCATTTT.

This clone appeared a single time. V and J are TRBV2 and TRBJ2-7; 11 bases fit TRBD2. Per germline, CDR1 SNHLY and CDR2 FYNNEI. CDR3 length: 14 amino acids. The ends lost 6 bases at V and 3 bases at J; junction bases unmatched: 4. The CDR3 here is CASRGGLAVYEQYF. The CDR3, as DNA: TGTGCCAGCAGGGGGGGACTAGCGGTCTACGAGCAGTACTTC.

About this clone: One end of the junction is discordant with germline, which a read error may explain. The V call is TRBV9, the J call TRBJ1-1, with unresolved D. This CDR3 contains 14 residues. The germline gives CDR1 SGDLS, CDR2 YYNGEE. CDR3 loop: CATSVGSSTAEAFF. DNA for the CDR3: TGTGCCACCAGCGTGGGCAGCTCAACTGCTGAAGCTTTCTTT.

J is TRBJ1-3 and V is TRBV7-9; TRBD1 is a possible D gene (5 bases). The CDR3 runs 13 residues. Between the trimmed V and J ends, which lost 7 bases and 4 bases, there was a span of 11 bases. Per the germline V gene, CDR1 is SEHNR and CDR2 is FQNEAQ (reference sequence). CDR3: CASNQGEGNTIYF. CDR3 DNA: TGTGCCAGCAACCAGGGTGAGGGAAACACCATATATTTT.

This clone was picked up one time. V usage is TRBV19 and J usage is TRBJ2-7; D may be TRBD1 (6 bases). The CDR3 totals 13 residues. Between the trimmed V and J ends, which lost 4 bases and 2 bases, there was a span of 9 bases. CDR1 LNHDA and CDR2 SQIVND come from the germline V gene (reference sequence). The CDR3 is CASSTGQPYEQYF. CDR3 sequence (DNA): TGTGCCAGTAGTACCGGACAGCCCTACGAGCAGTACTTC.

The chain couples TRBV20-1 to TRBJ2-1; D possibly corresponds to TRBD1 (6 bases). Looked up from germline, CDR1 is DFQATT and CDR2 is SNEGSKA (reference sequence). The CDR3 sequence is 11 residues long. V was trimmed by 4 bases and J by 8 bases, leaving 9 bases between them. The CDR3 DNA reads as TGCAGTGCTAACGAGGGGGATGAGCAGTTCTTC. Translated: CSANEGDEQFF.

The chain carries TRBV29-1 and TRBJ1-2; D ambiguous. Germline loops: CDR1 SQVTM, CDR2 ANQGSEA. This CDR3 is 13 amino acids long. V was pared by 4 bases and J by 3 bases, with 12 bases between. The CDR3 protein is CSVGHNPDYGYTF. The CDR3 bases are TGCAGCGTTGGTCACAATCCCGACTATGGCTACACCTTC.

This CDR3 reads CASGPGTVADEQYF. The CDR3 coding sequence is TGTGCTAGTGGTCCCGGGACAGTAGCGGACGAGCAGTACTTC. This chain joins TRBV12-5 and TRBJ2-7; tentatively, D is TRBD1 (7 bases). CDR1 is LGHNT, CDR2 FRNRAP, per germline. CDR3 length equals 14 residues. Trimming left V 5 bases short and J 5 bases short, with 16 bases between.

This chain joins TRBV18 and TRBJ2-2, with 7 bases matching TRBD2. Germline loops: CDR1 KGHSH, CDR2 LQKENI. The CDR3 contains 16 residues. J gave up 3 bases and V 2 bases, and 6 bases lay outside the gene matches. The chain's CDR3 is CASSPGAGVDTGELFF. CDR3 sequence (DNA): TGTGCCAGCTCACCAGGGGCGGGAGTTGACACCGGGGAGCTGTTTTTT.

The CDR3 sequence: CASSTLDRGPEQYF. CDR3 bases: TGTGCCAGCAGCACACTGGACAGGGGGCCCGAGCAGTACTTC. The chain joins TRBV21-1 to TRBJ2-7; the listed D gene, TRBD1, was not tested against the DNA. TRBV21-1 is a pseudogene. CDR3 length: 14 residues.

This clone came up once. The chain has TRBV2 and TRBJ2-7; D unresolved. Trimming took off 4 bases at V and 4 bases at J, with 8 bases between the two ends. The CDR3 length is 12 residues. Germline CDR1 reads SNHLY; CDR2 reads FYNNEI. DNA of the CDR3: TGTGCCAGCAGTGGTCGGGTATACGAGCAGTACTTC. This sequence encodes CASSGRVYEQYF.

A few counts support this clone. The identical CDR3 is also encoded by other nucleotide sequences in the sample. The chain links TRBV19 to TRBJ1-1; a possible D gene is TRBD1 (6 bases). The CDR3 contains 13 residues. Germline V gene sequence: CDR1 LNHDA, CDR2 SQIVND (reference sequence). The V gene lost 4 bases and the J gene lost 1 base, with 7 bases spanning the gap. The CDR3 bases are TGTGCCAGTAGTACGACAGGGAACACTGAAGCTTTCTTT. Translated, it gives CASSTTGNTEAFF.

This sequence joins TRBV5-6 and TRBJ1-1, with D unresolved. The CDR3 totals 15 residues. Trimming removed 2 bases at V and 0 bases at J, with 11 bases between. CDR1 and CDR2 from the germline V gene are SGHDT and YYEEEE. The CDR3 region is CASSLKRFVNTEAFF. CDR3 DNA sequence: TGTGCCAGCAGCTTAAAGAGATTTGTGAACACTGAAGCTTTCTTT.

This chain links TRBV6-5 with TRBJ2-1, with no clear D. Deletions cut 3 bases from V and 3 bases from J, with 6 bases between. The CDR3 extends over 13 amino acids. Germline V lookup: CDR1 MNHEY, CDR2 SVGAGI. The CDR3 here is CASSYSSYNEQFF. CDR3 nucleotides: TGTGCCAGCAGTTATTCCAGCTACAATGAGCAGTTCTTC.

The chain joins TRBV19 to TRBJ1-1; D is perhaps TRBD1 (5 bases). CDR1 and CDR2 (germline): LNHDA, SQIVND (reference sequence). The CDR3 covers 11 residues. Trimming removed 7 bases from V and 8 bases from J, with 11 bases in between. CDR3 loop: CASTKNREAFF. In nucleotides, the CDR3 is TGTGCCAGTACTAAGAACAGGGAAGCTTTCTTT.

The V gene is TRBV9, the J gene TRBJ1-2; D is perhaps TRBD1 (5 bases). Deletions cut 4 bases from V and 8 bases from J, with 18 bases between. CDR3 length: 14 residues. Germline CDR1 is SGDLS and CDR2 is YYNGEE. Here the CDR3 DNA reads TGTGCCAGCAGCCCTTCCGTGGGGGGTGTCGGCTACACCTTC. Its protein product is CASSPSVGGVGYTF. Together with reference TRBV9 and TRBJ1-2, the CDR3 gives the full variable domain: DSGVTQTPKHLITATGQRVTLRCSPRSGDLSVYWYQQSLDQGLQFLIQYYNGEERAKGNILERFSAQQFPDLHSELNLSSLELGDSALYFCASSPSVGGVGYTFGSGTRLTVV.

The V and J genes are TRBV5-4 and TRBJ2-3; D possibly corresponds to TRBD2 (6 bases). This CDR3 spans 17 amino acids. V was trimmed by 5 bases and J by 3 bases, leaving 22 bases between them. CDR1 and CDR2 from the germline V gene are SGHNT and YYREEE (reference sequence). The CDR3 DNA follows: TGTGCCAGCAGTTACGTCTTAGGAGGGAAGGGGACAGATACGCAGTATTTT. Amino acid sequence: CASSYVLGGKGTDTQYF.

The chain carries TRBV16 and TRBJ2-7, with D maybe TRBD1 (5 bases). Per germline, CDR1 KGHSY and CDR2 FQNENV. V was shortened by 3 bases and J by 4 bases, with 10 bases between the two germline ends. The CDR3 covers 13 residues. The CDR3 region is CASSHSDRYEQYF. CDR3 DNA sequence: TGTGCCAGCAGCCACTCCGACAGATACGAGCAGTACTTC.

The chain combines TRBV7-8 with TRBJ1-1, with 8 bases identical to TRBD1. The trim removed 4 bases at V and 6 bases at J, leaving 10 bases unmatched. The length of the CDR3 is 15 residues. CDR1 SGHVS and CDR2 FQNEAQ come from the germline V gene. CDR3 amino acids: CASSSGTGIAAEAFF. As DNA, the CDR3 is TGTGCCAGCAGCTCCGGGACAGGAATTGCCGCTGAAGCTTTCTTT.

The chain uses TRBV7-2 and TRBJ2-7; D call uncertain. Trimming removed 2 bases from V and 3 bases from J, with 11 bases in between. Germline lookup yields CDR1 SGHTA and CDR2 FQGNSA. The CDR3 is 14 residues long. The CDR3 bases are TGTGCCAGCAGCTTAAATGGTCGCAGCTACGAGCAGTACTTC. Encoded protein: CASSLNGRSYEQYF. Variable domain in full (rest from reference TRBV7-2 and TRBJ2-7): GAGVSQSPSNKVTEKGKDVELRCDPISGHTALYWYRQSLGQGLEFLIYFQGNSAPDKSGLPSDRFSAERTGGSVSTLTIQRTQQEDSAVYLCASSLNGRSYEQYFGPGTRLTVT.

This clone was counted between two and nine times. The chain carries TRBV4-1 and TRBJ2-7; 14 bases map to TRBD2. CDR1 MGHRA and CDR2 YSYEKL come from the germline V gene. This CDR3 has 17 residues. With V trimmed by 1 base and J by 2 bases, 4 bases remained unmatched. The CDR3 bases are TGCGCCAGCAGCCAAGCGACTAGCGGGGGGGGTACCTACGAGCAGTACTTC. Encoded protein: CASSQATSGGGTYEQYF.

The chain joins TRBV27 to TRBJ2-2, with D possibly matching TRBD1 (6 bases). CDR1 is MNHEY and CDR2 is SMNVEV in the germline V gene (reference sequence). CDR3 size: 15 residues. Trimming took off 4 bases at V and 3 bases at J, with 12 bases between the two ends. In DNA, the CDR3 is TGTGCCAGCAGTTCTTTACAGGGATACACCGGGGAGCTGTTTTTT. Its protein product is CASSSLQGYTGELFF.

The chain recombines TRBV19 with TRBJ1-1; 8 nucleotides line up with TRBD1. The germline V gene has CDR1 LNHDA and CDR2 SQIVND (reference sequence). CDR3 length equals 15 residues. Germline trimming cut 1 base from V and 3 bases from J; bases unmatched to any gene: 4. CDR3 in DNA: TGTGCCAGTAGTATAGGATCACAGGGGGACACTGAAGCTTTCTTT. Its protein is CASSIGSQGDTEAFF.

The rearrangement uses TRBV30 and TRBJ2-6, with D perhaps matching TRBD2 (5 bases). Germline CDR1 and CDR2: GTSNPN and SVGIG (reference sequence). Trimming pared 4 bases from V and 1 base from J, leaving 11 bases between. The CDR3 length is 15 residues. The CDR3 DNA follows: TGTGCCTGGATTACTAGGACGTCTGGGGCCAACGTCCTGACTTTC. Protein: CAWITRTSGANVLTF.

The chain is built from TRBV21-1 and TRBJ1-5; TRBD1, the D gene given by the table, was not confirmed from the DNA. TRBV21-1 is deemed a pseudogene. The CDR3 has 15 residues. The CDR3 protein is CASSSPGQGGQPQHF. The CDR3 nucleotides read TGTGCCAGCAGCTCTCCGGGACAGGGTGGACAGCCCCAGCATTTT.